This is a list of T cell receptor beta chains from one sample in a study of T cells in Graves' hyperthyroidism and ophthalmopathy. TCRdb analysed the multiplex PCR reads with MiXCR anew, one entry per CDR3 protein. The sample includes hundreds of thousands of distinct CDR3 sequences, about 15% seen only once; the top ten take roughly 10%. The material sequenced was blood. All receptors derive from a young woman with Graves' hyperthyroidism. The CDR3 runs from the conserved cysteine through the conserved F or W. D genes are given only for firm matches. Rows give clone size only sometimes, using once, few, many, or a class for an expanded clone.

cdr3_aa: CASSPYVSDRGYTEAFF
cdr3_nt: TGTGCCAGTAGTCCCTACGTCTCGGACAGGGGATACACTGAAGCTTTCTTT
clone_size: .
v_call: TRBV19
j_call: TRBJ1-1
d_call: TRBD1

cdr3_aa: CASSYYAASGRAKGELFF
cdr3_nt: TGTGCCAGCAGTTATTATGCGGCGAGCGGGAGGGCCAAGGGGGAGCTGTTTTTT
clone_size: few
v_call: TRBV6-1
j_call: TRBJ2-2
d_call: TRBD2

cdr3_aa: CASSPRDGGPGNTIYF
cdr3_nt: TGTGCCAGCAGCCCGCGGGACGGGGGGCCTGGAAACACCATATATTTT
clone_size: few
v_call: TRBV3-1
j_call: TRBJ1-3
d_call: .

cdr3_aa: CASSEDRTENQPQHF
cdr3_nt: TGTGCCAGCAGTGAAGACCGGACTGAAAATCAGCCCCAGCATTTT
clone_size: many
v_call: TRBV2
j_call: TRBJ1-5
d_call: .

cdr3_aa: CASRPQGRNTGELFF
cdr3_nt: TGTGCCAGCAGGCCCCAGGGCCGTAACACCGGGGAGCTGTTTTTT
clone_size: .
v_call: TRBV2
j_call: TRBJ2-2
d_call: .

cdr3_aa: CASSPHYEPRGNIQYF
cdr3_nt: TGTGCCAGCAGCCCCCACTATGAACCCAGGGGCAACATTCAGTACTTC
clone_size: .
v_call: TRBV3-1
j_call: TRBJ2-4
d_call: .

cdr3_aa: CASSRGGTDNEQFF
cdr3_nt: TGTGCCAGCAGTCGGGGAGGGACTGACAATGAGCAGTTCTTC
clone_size: many
v_call: TRBV12-3/TRBV12-4
j_call: TRBJ2-1
d_call: TRBD2

cdr3_aa: CATSDNRANGDYGYTF
cdr3_nt: TGTGCCACCAGTGATAATCGGGCCAACGGGGACTATGGCTACACCTTC
clone_size: .
v_call: TRBV24-1
j_call: TRBJ1-2
d_call: .

cdr3_aa: CASSLLRFSGNSYNEQFF
cdr3_nt: TGTGCCAGCAGTTTATTGCGCTTTAGCGGGAACTCCTACAATGAGCAGTTCTTC
clone_size: many
v_call: TRBV28
j_call: TRBJ2-1
d_call: TRBD2

cdr3_aa: CASSLFDRGNTDTQYF
cdr3_nt: TGTGCCAGCAGCTTATTCGACAGGGGAAACACAGATACGCAGTATTTT
clone_size: few
v_call: TRBV7-8
j_call: TRBJ2-3
d_call: TRBD1

cdr3_aa: CASSLKQDAAPEGYTF
cdr3_nt: TGTGCCAGCTCACTGAAACAGGACGCAGCCCCAGAAGGCTACACCTTC
clone_size: many
v_call: TRBV18
j_call: TRBJ1-2
d_call: .

cdr3_aa: CASSIVRGNQPQHF
cdr3_nt: TGTGCCAGTAGTATCGTCAGGGGCAATCAGCCCCAGCATTTT
clone_size: .
v_call: TRBV19
j_call: TRBJ1-5
d_call: .

cdr3_aa: CAISGGGSLSYEQYF
cdr3_nt: TGTGCCATCAGTGGAGGCGGGTCTCTCTCCTACGAGCAGTACTTC
clone_size: many
v_call: TRBV10-3
j_call: TRBJ2-7
d_call: .

cdr3_aa: CSVNRGGNTEAFF
cdr3_nt: TGCAGCGTTAACAGGGGGGGGAACACTGAAGCTTTCTTT
clone_size: .
v_call: TRBV29-1
j_call: TRBJ1-1
d_call: TRBD1

cdr3_aa: CASSPGTSGRSETQYF
cdr3_nt: TGTGCCAGTAGTCCTGGGACTAGCGGGAGGTCAGAGACCCAGTACTTC
clone_size: .
v_call: TRBV19
j_call: TRBJ2-5
d_call: TRBD2

cdr3_aa: CASSVGGLDLNEQFF
cdr3_nt: TGTGCCAGCAGCGTAGGGGGACTAGACCTTAATGAGCAGTTCTTC
clone_size: few
v_call: TRBV9
j_call: TRBJ2-1
d_call: TRBD2

cdr3_aa: CASSWTGWETDTQYF
cdr3_nt: TGTGCCAGCAGCTGGACAGGGTGGGAGACAGATACGCAGTATTTT
clone_size: .
v_call: TRBV11-1
j_call: TRBJ2-3
d_call: TRBD1

cdr3_aa: CASRKAGGAYEQYF
cdr3_nt: TGCGCCAGCAGAAAGGCAGGGGGGGCCTACGAGCAGTACTTC
clone_size: .
v_call: TRBV5-1
j_call: TRBJ2-7
d_call: .

cdr3_aa: CASSLERGARWGNEQFF
cdr3_nt: TGTGCCAGCAGCTTAGAGCGAGGGGCTAGGTGGGGAAATGAGCAGTTCTTC
clone_size: .
v_call: TRBV7-9
j_call: TRBJ2-1
d_call: .

cdr3_aa: CASSSGNSNEQFF
cdr3_nt: TGTGCCAGCAGCTCTGGGAACAGCAATGAGCAGTTCTTC
clone_size: .
v_call: TRBV5-5
j_call: TRBJ2-1
d_call: .

cdr3_aa: CATSRGGARTEAFF
cdr3_nt: TGTGCCACCAGCAGAGGAGGGGCGCGGACTGAAGCTTTCTTT
clone_size: .
v_call: TRBV15
j_call: TRBJ1-1
d_call: .

cdr3_aa: CASRGAGIGPDEQYF
cdr3_nt: TGTGCCAGCAGGGGAGCGGGGATTGGCCCCGACGAGCAGTACTTC
clone_size: many
v_call: TRBV28
j_call: TRBJ2-7
d_call: TRBD2

cdr3_aa: CASSFGRLGNTEAFF
cdr3_nt: TGTGCCAGCAGCTTCGGACGGCTCGGGAACACTGAAGCTTTCTTT
clone_size: many
v_call: TRBV13
j_call: TRBJ1-1
d_call: .

cdr3_aa: CASIPTGGSHEQYF
cdr3_nt: TGTGCCAGCATCCCGACAGGGGGCTCCCACGAGCAGTACTTC
clone_size: .
v_call: TRBV6-2/TRBV6-3
j_call: TRBJ2-7
d_call: TRBD1

cdr3_aa: CASSLAGTGGSQRFF
cdr3_nt: TGTGCCAGCAGTCTAGCCGGGACAGGCGGGTCCCAACGGTTCTTC
clone_size: few
v_call: TRBV25-1
j_call: TRBJ2-1
d_call: TRBD1